The 26 T cell receptor beta chains presented below share a single source sample, sequenced in a study of a mutant IDH1 vaccine in newly diagnosed glioma. The method was immunoSEQ multiplex PCR; TCRdb's version includes in-frame clones alone and lacks a portion of them. The sample carries tens of thousands of clones, about 86% recorded once. Time point defined: baseline, week 1 (first vaccination visit). Indicated treatment: pre-vaccination baseline after standard-of-care therapy. Sequencing used peripheral blood mononuclear cells (PBMCs), obtained from a glioma patient treated with radiotherapy, temozolomide or both. These receptor sequences come from a woman under 30 with glioma. Some clones in this sample may be carry-over from other donors' samples.

The chain is built from TRBV29-1 and TRBJ2-1; TRBD2 might be the D (6 bases). Germline-derived CDR1 and CDR2 are SQVTM and ANQGSEA. The CDR3 consists of 13 residues. CDR3 DNA: TGCAGTTCCCTGAGGAGGGACTACAATGAGCAGTTCTTC. Its translation: CSSLRRDYNEQFF.

This clone has a single count. The chain has TRBV29-1 and TRBJ2-7; D not resolved. Germline assignment: CDR1 SQVTM and CDR2 ANQGSEA. Trimming removed 6 bases at V and 5 bases at J, with 11 bases between. The CDR3 runs 11 residues. The DNA for the CDR3 is TGCAGCGTAGCTCTCTCGAACGAGCAGTACTTC. Its protein is CSVALSNEQYF.

This clone occurred a few times. V gene TRBV6-1 combines with J gene TRBJ1-1; 8 positions agree with TRBD1. The CDR3 length is 13 residues. V lost 4 bases, J lost 6 bases, and 4 bases stayed unmatched. Germline assignment: CDR1 MNHNS and CDR2 SASEGT. The CDR3 spells CASSVTGGAEAFF. The CDR3 DNA is TGTGCCAGCAGTGTAACAGGGGGTGCTGAAGCTTTCTTT.

The chain is built from TRBV6-6 and TRBJ2-2; D is possibly TRBD1 or TRBD2 (6 bases each). Trimming cost V 5 bases and J 3 bases, with 13 bases left between them. The CDR3 contains 15 residues. Germline V gives CDR1 MNHNY, CDR2 SVGAGI (reference sequence). CDR3 loop: CASSRGQGDTGELFF. The CDR3 DNA reads as TGTGCCAGCAGTCGGGGGCAGGGTGACACCGGGGAGCTGTTTTTT.

The rearrangement uses TRBV5-4 and TRBJ1-1; 8 bases are a match to TRBD1. J was trimmed by 0 bases and V by 0 bases; bases with no gene match: 13. This CDR3 spans 19 amino acids. Germline values: CDR1 SGHNT, CDR2 YYREEE (reference sequence). The CDR3 DNA reads as TGTGCCAGCAGCTTGGGACAGGGGACGATCCGGACTATGAACACTGAAGCTTTCTTT. It is translated as CASSLGQGTIRTMNTEAFF.

This clone was seen once. The chain couples TRBV4-2 to TRBJ1-1; 8 nucleotides align to TRBD1. This CDR3 spans 14 amino acids. CDR1 is LGHNA, CDR2 YNFKEQ, per germline. The junction had 11 bases not matched to a gene; V was cut back by 3 bases and J by 11 bases. The DNA for the CDR3 is TGTGCCAGCAGCCATTCCGGGACAGGTCAGGTTGCTTTCTTT. Its translation is CASSHSGTGQVAFF.

CDR3 protein: CASSTSTGLGEAFF. CDR3 coding DNA: TGTGCCAGCAGTACCTCGACAGGGCTCGGTGAAGCTTTCTTT. The chain is built from TRBV6-5 and TRBJ1-1, with 7 bases fitting TRBD1. Trimming at V came to 5 bases and at J to 7 bases, leaving 10 bases not matched to a gene. Germline loops: CDR1 MNHEY, CDR2 SVGAGI. CDR3 length: 14 amino acids.

The V and J genes are TRBV7-3 and TRBJ1-1; no clear D gene. The germline V gene has CDR1 SGHTA and CDR2 FQGTGA. The CDR3 is made up of 14 amino acids. With 5 bases removed from V and 0 bases from J, the gap between germline ends came to 10 bases. The CDR3 DNA is TGTGCCAGCAGCAGCCGGGGAGTGAACACTGAAGCTTTCTTT. It is translated as CASSSRGVNTEAFF.

This chain uses TRBV25-1 with TRBJ1-6; possibly TRBD1 for D (5 bases). The CDR3 totals 15 residues. Trimming pared 4 bases from V and 6 bases from J, leaving 13 bases between. Germline loops: CDR1 MGHDK, CDR2 SYGVNS. The CDR3 region is CASSARGRLNSPLHF. The CDR3 nucleotides read TGTGCCAGCAGTGCACGGGGACGGCTTAATTCACCCCTCCACTTT.

The J gene is TRBJ1-4, the V gene TRBV6-9; weak D call: TRBD1 (6 bases). CDR3 length equals 17 residues. Germline CDR1 reads MNHGY; CDR2 reads SVAAGI. V lost 7 bases and J 2 bases, leaving 20 bases between the germline ends. The CDR3 DNA reads TGTGCCAGCACTCCAAGGGGGGGGCTAGGGACTAATGAAAAACTGTTTTTT. Its protein product is CASTPRGGLGTNEKLFF.

This chain joins TRBV27 and TRBJ2-1, with D unclear. Germline CDR1 reads MNHEY; CDR2 reads SMNVEV (reference sequence). This CDR3 has 15 amino acids. V was shortened by 4 bases and J by 8 bases, with 18 bases between the two germline ends. CDR3 nucleotides: TGTGCCAGCAGTTCTCAGGAAAGGGTTAGGGATGAGCAGTTCTTC. It yields the protein CASSSQERVRDEQFF.

The chain employs TRBV4-1 and TRBJ1-4, with no clear D. Germline assignment: CDR1 MGHRA and CDR2 YSYEKL. This CDR3 region has 12 residues. Trimming cost V 3 bases and J 8 bases, with 7 bases left between them. The CDR3 DNA reads as TGCGCCAGCAGCCAGATAAACGAAAAACTGTTTTTT. As protein: CASSQINEKLFF.

This clone was seen a few times. V gene TRBV30 combines with J gene TRBJ1-4; D not certain. Germline values: CDR1 GTSNPN, CDR2 SVGIG (reference sequence). The CDR3 has 12 residues. The V gene lost 3 bases and the J gene lost 3 bases, with 5 bases spanning the gap. In DNA form, the CDR3 reads TGTGCCTGGAGCTTCTCTAATGAAAAACTGTTTTTT. Amino acid sequence: CAWSFSNEKLFF.

The chain combines TRBV4-3 with TRBJ2-3; TRBD2 matches at 14 bases. Losses at the gene ends were 0 bases for V and 2 bases for J; bases not matched to a gene: 4. CDR3 length: 18 residues. Germline CDR1 and CDR2: LGHNA and YSLEER. The CDR3 loop reads CASSQDGTSGGPTDTQYF. The CDR3 bases are TGCGCCAGCAGCCAAGACGGGACTAGCGGGGGACCCACAGATACGCAGTATTTT.

The rearrangement joins TRBV6-5 to TRBJ2-1; 8 nucleotides line up with TRBD1. Looked up from germline, CDR1 is MNHEY and CDR2 is SVGAGI. The CDR3 loop spans 13 amino acids. Trimming took 9 bases from V and 4 from J; bases not matched to a gene: 5. The chain's CDR3 is CASGQGIYNEQFF. CDR3 nucleotides: TGTGCCAGTGGACAGGGAATTTACAATGAGCAGTTCTTC.

This chain links TRBV4-3 with TRBJ2-7; D not certain. The CDR3 loop spans 13 amino acids. Germline V lookup: CDR1 LGHNA, CDR2 YSLEER. V was shortened by 1 base and J by 3 bases, with 7 bases between the two germline ends. Written as DNA, the CDR3 is TGCGCCAGCAGCCAAGGTAGAAGCTACGAGCAGTACTTC. Encoded protein: CASSQGRSYEQYF.

The V gene is TRBV9, the J gene TRBJ1-1; no clear D. The CDR3 is 15 amino acids. The V gene's germline CDR1 is SGDLS and CDR2 YYNGEE. The V end lost 0 bases, the J end lost 0 bases, and 9 bases lay between the germline ends. In nucleotides, the CDR3 is TGTGCCAGCAGCGTAGCCGGCCTCATGAACACTGAAGCTTTCTTT. Translation: CASSVAGLMNTEAFF.

This chain joins TRBV6-5 and TRBJ1-2, with 8 bases that match TRBD1. The germline V gene has CDR1 MNHEY and CDR2 SVGAGI. With V trimmed by 6 bases and J by 7 bases, 7 bases remained unmatched. CDR3 length: 13 amino acids. The CDR3 coding sequence is TGTGCCAGCAGCCTAACAGGGGGAGGTGGCTACACCTTC. Translation gives CASSLTGGGGYTF.

The chain links TRBV5-1 to TRBJ2-1, with 9 positions matching TRBD2. From germline, CDR1 is SGHRS and CDR2 YFSETQ. J lost 1 base, V lost 0 bases, and 2 bases had no gene match. The CDR3 is 16 amino acids. DNA of the CDR3: TGCGCCAGCAGCTTGGGGGCGGGAGGGTCCTACAATGAGCAGTTCTTC. It translates to CASSLGAGGSYNEQFF.

V is TRBV7-2 and J is TRBJ1-5; no reliable D call. Germline CDR1 reads SGHTA; CDR2 reads FQGNSA. The length of the CDR3 is 17 residues. V gave up 1 base and J gave up 0 bases, with 13 bases separating them. The CDR3 spells CASSLEHRPSSNQPQHF. CDR3 sequence (DNA): TGTGCCAGCAGCTTAGAACATCGGCCCAGTAGCAATCAGCCCCAGCATTTT.

The V and J genes are TRBV7-9 and TRBJ1-1; D is unclear. This CDR3 has 11 residues. Germline CDR1 is SEHNR and CDR2 is FQNEAQ (reference sequence). The V gene lost 5 bases and the J gene lost 11 bases, with 12 bases spanning the gap. The CDR3 bases are TGTGCCAGCAGCACCCACCTGGGGGCTTTCTTT. Protein: CASSTHLGAFF.

J is TRBJ2-2 and V is TRBV6-5; D uncertain. The CDR3 is 13 amino acids. Germline V gene data show CDR1 as MNHEY and CDR2 as SVGAGI. V shed 0 bases and J shed 7 bases, with 6 bases lying between them. CDR3 in DNA: TGTGCCAGCAGTTACTCGAATGGCGGGGAGCTGTTTTTT. It is translated as CASSYSNGGELFF.

This clone has just a few counts. The rearrangement links TRBV28 to TRBJ1-1, with D possibly being TRBD1 (5 bases). Germline-derived CDR1 and CDR2 are MDHEN and SYDVKM. This CDR3 spans 14 amino acids. V was clipped by 6 bases and J by 6 bases, with 17 bases between them. This chain's CDR3 is CASSGLGVIAEAFF. In DNA, the CDR3 is TGTGCCAGCAGCGGGCTGGGGGTGATCGCTGAAGCTTTCTTT.

V gene TRBV19 combines with J gene TRBJ2-7; 10 bases fit TRBD1. The V gene's germline CDR1 is LNHDA and CDR2 SQIVND (reference sequence). The length of the CDR3 is 14 residues. V was pared by 7 bases and J by 4 bases, with 7 bases of the junction left unmatched. The CDR3: CASTPGTGEYEQYF. The CDR3 DNA sequence: TGTGCCAGTACCCCCGGGACAGGGGAGTACGAGCAGTACTTC.

The gene calls are TRBV7-8 and TRBJ1-3; tentative D call: TRBD1 (5 bases). Germline lookup yields CDR1 SGHVS and CDR2 FQNEAQ. Trimming shortened V by 0 bases and J by 4 bases, and 13 bases separated the two germline ends. The CDR3 contains 16 residues. CDR3 nucleotides: TGTGCCAGCAGCTTAGCACGCCGGGCAGGGGGAAACACCATATATTTT. Translation gives CASSLARRAGGNTIYF.

This clone was counted once. This chain uses TRBV5-4 with TRBJ2-2; 7 bases agree with TRBD1. Germline V CDR1 and CDR2: SGHNT, YYREEE (reference sequence). This CDR3 has 13 residues. Germline trimming cut 7 bases from V and 3 bases from J; bases unmatched to any gene: 3. This CDR3 reads CASGDRDTGELFF. The CDR3, as DNA: TGTGCCAGCGGAGACAGGGACACCGGGGAGCTGTTTTTT.